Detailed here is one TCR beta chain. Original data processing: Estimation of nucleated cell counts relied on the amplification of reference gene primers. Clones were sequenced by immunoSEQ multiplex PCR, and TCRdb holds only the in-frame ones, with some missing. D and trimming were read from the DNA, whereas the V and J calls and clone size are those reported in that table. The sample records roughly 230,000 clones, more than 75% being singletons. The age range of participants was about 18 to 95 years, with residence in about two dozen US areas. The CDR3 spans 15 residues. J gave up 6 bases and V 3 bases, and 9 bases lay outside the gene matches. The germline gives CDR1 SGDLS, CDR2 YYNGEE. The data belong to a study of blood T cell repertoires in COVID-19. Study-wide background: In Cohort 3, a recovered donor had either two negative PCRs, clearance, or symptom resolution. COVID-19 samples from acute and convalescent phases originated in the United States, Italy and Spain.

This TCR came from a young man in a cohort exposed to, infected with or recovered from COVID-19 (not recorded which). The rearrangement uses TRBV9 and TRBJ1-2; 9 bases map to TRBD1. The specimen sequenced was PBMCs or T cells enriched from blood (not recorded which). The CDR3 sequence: CASSAARDRDHGYTF. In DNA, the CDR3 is TGTGCCAGCAGCGCCGCGCGGGACAGGGACCATGGCTACACCTTC.